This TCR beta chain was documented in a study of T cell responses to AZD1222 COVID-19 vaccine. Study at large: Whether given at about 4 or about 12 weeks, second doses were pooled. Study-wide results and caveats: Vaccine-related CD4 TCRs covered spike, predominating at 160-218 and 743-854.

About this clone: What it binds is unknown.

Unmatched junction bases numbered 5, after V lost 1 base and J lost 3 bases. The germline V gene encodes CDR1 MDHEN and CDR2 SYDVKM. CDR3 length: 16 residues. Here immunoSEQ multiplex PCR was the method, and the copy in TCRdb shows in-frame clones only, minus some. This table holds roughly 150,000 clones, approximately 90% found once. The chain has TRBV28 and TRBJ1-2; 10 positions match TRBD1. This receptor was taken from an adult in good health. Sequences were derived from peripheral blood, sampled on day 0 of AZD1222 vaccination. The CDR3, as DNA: TGTGCCAGCAGTTTATCAAAGACAGGGGGCTACTATGGCTACACCTTC. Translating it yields CASSLSKTGGYYGYTF.